This TCR beta chain was identified in a study of cytomegalovirus exposure and HLA in healthy donors. Whole-study context: A preliminary data release comprised tens of millions of unique TCRs obtained from HLA-typed donors. Of the donors genotyped, some 400 in all, around 77% fell in the Caucasian-associated ancestry cluster.

A note on this clone: What it binds is unknown.

The PCR contained 60 Vbeta and 13 Jbeta primers. Profiled with immunoSEQ multiplex PCR; TCRdb holds only in-frame clones, not every one. The sample holds 200,000 to 250,000 clones; more than 60% are singletons and the top ten take less than 2%. V lost 3 bases, J lost 4 bases, and 5 bases stayed unmatched. The CDR3 has 14 residues. Germline CDR1 is SGHDT and CDR2 is YYEEEE. Study observations and caveats: The authors excluded some V segments, including TRBV6-2 and TRBV6-3, as indistinguishable.

The sequence was obtained from a woman between 25 and 40 years old in good health and CMV-seronegative. The sample was PBMCs. The chain couples TRBV5-6 to TRBJ2-7, with 9 nucleotides matching TRBD1. CDR3: CASSSGTGSYEQYF. In nucleotides, the CDR3 is TGTGCCAGCAGCTCGGGGACAGGGAGTTACGAGCAGTACTTC.